This T cell receptor beta chain was sequenced for a study of regulatory T cells in long-lasting Graves disease (dated by TCRdb to the early 2020s). General notes on the study: To count as having persistent Graves' disease, a patient had to have received antithyroid drug treatment for over 5 years with TSH receptor autoantibodies remaining persistently positive. This study used TCR sequencing and RNA sequencing of peripheral blood to compare persistent Graves' disease patients against newly diagnosed Graves' disease patients. The study was conducted in China and was registered as a clinical trial. A total of roughly 35 samples underwent TCR sequencing: roughly 13 from persistent and roughly 20 from newly diagnosed Graves' disease patients. Antithyroid drugs had been taken for 8.5 to 11 years on average by persistent Graves' disease patients in the clinical cohort.

The library was prepared using multiplex PCR. This sample was sequenced with an Illumina HiSeq 4000. CDR3 regions were amplified by Arm-PCR with iRepertoire HTBI primers to construct TCR beta libraries. PCR products were gel purified before sequencing. In the source study's methods: Across samples, around 62 TRBV and 13 to 15 TRBJ segments were identified and used for gene usage analysis of CDR3 amino acid clonotypes. COPE and FqMerger were used to merge the filtered high-quality paired reads into contigs. BLAST was used to align contigs to IMGT TRBV, TRBD and TRBJ reference genes, and CDR3 was defined according to IMGT. Highly expanded clones were defined as clonotypes with a frequency above 0.1%. Repertoire diversity was measured by Shannon entropy, and V-J evenness by the Gini coefficient. A clonotype was considered public if more than one individual shared it. Through fastp at Q25 and MiXCR, TCRdb rebuilt clones from the public reads, retaining in-frame beta chains. Here each entry gathers all rows of one CDR3 protein and keeps the most common genes and DNA. The V and J calls, along with clone size, are taken from TCRdb and not from the paper's own processing. The sample table records about 310,000 distinct CDR3 sequences; 20% to 25% of these occur just once. Around 50% of the sample is in the top ten clones.

From a lookup of the germline V gene, CDR1 and CDR2 are SGHTA and FQGTGA. Trimming at the junction amounts to 0 bases on V and 1 base on J, and the germline ends lie 1 base apart. The CDR3 runs 13 residues from the cysteine to the phenylalanine. Only the CDR3 DNA stays, 39 bases, in frame from base 1. The time point label corresponds to: persistent/refractory GD, antithyroid drugs over 5 years with positive TRAb. RNA was extracted from PBMCs in TRIzol for both TCR sequencing and RNA sequencing. Graves' disease was diagnosed according to American Thyroid Association guidelines. Patients for the study were recruited at an endocrinology department in Xi'an, China. Each patient gave approximately 9 milliliters of peripheral blood, collected in an EDTA anticoagulant tube. PBMCs were isolated by Ficoll Paque Plus density gradient separation without further T cell sorting. An Agilent 2100 Bioanalyzer and agarose gel were used to check RNA quality, and a NanoDrop 2000 was used to measure RNA concentration.

General study outcomes and caveats: TRBV28, TRBJ1-2 and TRBJ2-5 were preferentially used in persistent disease, while TRBV20-1 and TRBJ2-1 were favored in newly diagnosed disease. Because the primary lesion, thyroid tissue, could not be accessed, the study looked at peripheral blood alone. Compared with newly diagnosed patients, persistent Graves' disease patients had lower TCR Shannon entropy and fewer highly expanded clones, which suggests clonal expansion. The small sample size was acknowledged by the authors as a limitation that may reduce accuracy. A larger number of public clonotypes was shared among persistent patients (around 3,000) than among newly diagnosed patients (around 970). Sequencing and analysis were limited to the TCR beta chain.

Regarding this clonotype: No antigen is known for it. No base quality information exists; no much larger clone differs at one position.

The input for sequencing was peripheral blood mononuclear cells (PBMCs), taken when the disease was refractory, from a patient treated with antithyroid drugs. The sequence links TRBV7-3 to TRBJ2-1; the D gene is unclear. This clonotype was sampled from a female donor with Graves disease. The CDR3 protein sequence reads: CASSLTSYNEQFF. DNA sequence: TGTGCCAGCAGCTTAACGTCCTACAATGAGCAGTTCTTC.